This T cell receptor (beta chain) was identified in a study of shared clonotypes between healthy human individuals (dated by TCRdb to between 2020 and 2021). General notes on the study: A couple of women and three men aged 18 to 49 years were included in the cohort. To increase sequencing depth and limit assay-specific biases, TCR repertoire library preparation and sequencing were carried out by different laboratories using diverse techniques. Per donor, leukapheresis produced somewhere between about 0.9 and 9.5 billion PBMCs. For each donor, three plates each were used for CD4 naive and CD4 memory, two plates were used for CD8 naive, and one plate was used for CD8 memory. Blood TCR repertoires of roughly 5 healthy adults were deeply sequenced to estimate repertoire size and the extent of clonotype sharing between individuals.

Regarding this clone: The target of this receptor is not known. Base qualities were left out, and no much larger clone turns up one base away. Additional DNA sequences in this sample encode the identical CDR3.

The study at large found these results: Based on pairwise subsampling, the degree of clonotype sharing among donors was expected to be affected by sequencing depth. Compared with non-shared clonotypes, clonotypes shared by all four sorted-subset donors had higher generation probabilities. Incomplete sequencing was indicated by rarefaction of sorted-subset datasets, despite the large sequencing depth. The genetic and exposure-history diversity represented was limited by the small number of donors. Naive subsets generally had larger estimated clonotype richness than memory subsets did. Sampling was restricted to blood, and TCR repertoires in tissue are likely to differ from TCR repertoires in blood. About 5% of naive CD4, approximately 3.7% of naive CD8, 2.3% of memory CD4, and approximately 0.39% of memory CD8 clonotypes were shared across several donors.

The donors were healthy, HIV-negative adults with no recently reported acute infections or vaccinations. Every donor was a Caucasian adult residing in Nashville, Tennessee, USA. CD4+ T cells were enriched through magnetic negative selection, after which naive cells were positively selected on CD45RA and the remaining negative fraction served as the memory subset. Blood was obtained by leukapheresis, after which PBMCs were separated by Ficoll-Histopaque density gradient centrifugation and cryopreserved in liquid nitrogen vapor phase. Analytical flow cytometry was used to check the purity and quantity of every magnetically sorted T cell population. Genomic DNA was isolated from every sorted fraction and measured by UV absorbance on a Nanodrop 2000c. Using the deep immunoSEQ assay, TCR CDR3 regions were amplified from genomic DNA by multiplex PCR. Genomic DNA extracted from each cell subset was distributed evenly over all wells of several immunoSEQ 96-well plates, and each plate served as one replicate. For sorted subsets, about 200 ng genomic DNA, equal to 30,000 to 35,000 T cell genomes, was loaded into each replicate PCR. Purified libraries were quantified with a Qubit 3.0 fluorometer, sized on a Bioanalyzer 2100, and re-quantified with the KAPA Library Quantification kit. Each immunoSEQ 96-well plate was sequenced on its own single-read 150-cycle Illumina NextSeq 550 flow cell. In the original analysis: Because only junctional sequences without quality scores were contained in the immunoSEQ output, filtering matching that applied to full-length reads could not be performed. To assign V/J genes and CDR3, sequences were annotated against IMGT germline references using PyIR, a Python wrapper for IgBLAST v1.9. Reads were filtered out if the reads had weak V/J assignments (E-value above 1e-6), no CDR3, stop codons, out-of-frame junctions, or ambiguous translated residues. V3J clonotypes were defined as sequences sharing an identical inferred V gene, J gene, and CDR3 amino acid sequence. The percentage overlap between two repertoires was calculated by dividing the number of shared unique clonotypes by the size of the smaller repertoire. Richness of each repertoire was evaluated using RTK rarefaction, the Chao1 estimator, and Recon v2.1 estimates of unobserved clonotypes. Generation probabilities for all TCRbeta clonotypes obtained by the gDNA method from a handful of donors were computed using OLGA. TCRdb's version of the immuneACCESS table is confined to in-frame rearrangements and falls short of the full clone set. An unresolved V gene accounts for under half of the shortfall where checked; the remainder is of unknown origin. For V, J and clone size, that table is used; D and trimming come from the DNA. This sample comprises 2 million to 2.5 million clones, more than 85% of them detected only once. Approximately 0.4% of the sample comes from the top ten.

The V and J ends are trimmed by 4 bases and 2 bases, leaving 6 bases between them. From its cysteine to its phenylalanine, the CDR3 spans 14 amino acids. The kept DNA is CDR3 alone, 42 bases in frame from the first base. The germline V gene provides CDR1 SNHLY and CDR2 FYNNEI. The clonotype comes from a young man in good health. Some clones in this sample may be carry-over from other donors' samples. The sequence is built from TRBV2 and TRBJ2-6; the D gene remains uncertain. The sample taken for sequencing was naive CD4+ T cells from PBMCs. The sample's cell subset or site label is to be understood as: CD45RA+ positively selected. CDR3 reads: CASSGTAGANVLTF. The nucleotide sequence reads TGTGCCAGCAGTGGGACGGCTGGGGCCAACGTCCTGACTTTC.